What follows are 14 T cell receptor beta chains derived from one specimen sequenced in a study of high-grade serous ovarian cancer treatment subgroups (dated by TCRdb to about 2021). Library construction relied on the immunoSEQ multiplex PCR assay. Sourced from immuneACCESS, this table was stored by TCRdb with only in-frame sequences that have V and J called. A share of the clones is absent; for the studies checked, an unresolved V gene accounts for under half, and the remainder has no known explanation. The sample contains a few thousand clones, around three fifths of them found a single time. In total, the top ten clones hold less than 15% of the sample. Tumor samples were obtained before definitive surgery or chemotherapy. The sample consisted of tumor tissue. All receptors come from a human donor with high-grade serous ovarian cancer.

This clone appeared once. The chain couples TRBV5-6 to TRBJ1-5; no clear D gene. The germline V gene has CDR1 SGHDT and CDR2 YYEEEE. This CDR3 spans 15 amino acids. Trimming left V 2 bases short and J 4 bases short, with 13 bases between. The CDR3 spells CASSFFPAANQPQHF. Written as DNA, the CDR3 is TGTGCCAGCAGCTTTTTCCCGGCAGCAAATCAGCCCCAGCATTTT.

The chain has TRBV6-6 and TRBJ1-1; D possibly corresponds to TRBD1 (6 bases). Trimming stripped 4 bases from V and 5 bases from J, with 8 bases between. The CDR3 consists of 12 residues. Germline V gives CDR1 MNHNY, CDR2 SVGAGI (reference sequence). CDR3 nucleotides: TGTGCCAGCAGTTCGACAGGTACTGAAGCTTTCTTT. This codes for CASSSTGTEAFF.

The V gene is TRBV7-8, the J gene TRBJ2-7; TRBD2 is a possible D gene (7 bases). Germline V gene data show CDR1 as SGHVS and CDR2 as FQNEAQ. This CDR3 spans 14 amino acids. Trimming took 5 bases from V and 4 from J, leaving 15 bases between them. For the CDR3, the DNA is TGTGCCAGCAGCCAAGGGGGGGGACCGTACGAGCAGTACTTC. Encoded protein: CASSQGGGPYEQYF.

The CDR3, as DNA: TGTGCCAGCAGTTTAGGGACAGGGGCTGAAGCTTTCTTT. It is translated as CASSLGTGAEAFF. V is TRBV27 and J is TRBJ1-1, with 10 bases matching TRBD1. Germline values: CDR1 MNHEY, CDR2 SMNVEV (reference sequence). The V and J ends lost 2 bases and 6 bases, in that order; junction bases with no gene match: 0. The CDR3 is made up of 13 amino acids.

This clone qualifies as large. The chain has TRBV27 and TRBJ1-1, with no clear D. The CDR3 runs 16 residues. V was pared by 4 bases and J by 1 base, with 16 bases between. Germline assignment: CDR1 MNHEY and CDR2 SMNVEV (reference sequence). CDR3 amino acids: CASSSLRMRSNTEAFF. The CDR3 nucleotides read TGTGCCAGCAGTTCATTAAGGATGCGATCGAACACTGAAGCTTTCTTT.

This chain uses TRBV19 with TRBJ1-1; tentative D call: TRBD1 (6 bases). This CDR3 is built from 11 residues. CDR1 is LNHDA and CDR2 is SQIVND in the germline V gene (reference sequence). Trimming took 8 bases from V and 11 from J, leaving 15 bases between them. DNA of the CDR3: TGTGCCAGTCACGAAGGGGGAGGGGCTTTCTTT. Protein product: CASHEGGGAFF.

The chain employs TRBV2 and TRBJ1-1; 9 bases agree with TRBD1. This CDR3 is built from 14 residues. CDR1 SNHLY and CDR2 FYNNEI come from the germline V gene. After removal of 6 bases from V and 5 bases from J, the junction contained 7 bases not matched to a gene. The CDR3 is CASRETGGWTEAFF. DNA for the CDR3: TGTGCCAGCAGGGAAACAGGGGGCTGGACTGAAGCTTTCTTT.

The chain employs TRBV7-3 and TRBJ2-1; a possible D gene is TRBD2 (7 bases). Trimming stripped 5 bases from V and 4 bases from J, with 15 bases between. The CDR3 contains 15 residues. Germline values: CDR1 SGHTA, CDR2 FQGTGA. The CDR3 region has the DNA TGTGCCAGCAGCCGACTGGGGGGGCCGTACAATGAGCAGTTCTTC. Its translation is CASSRLGGPYNEQFF.

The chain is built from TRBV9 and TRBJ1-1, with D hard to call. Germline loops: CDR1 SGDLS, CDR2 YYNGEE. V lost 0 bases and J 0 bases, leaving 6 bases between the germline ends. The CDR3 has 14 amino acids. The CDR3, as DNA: TGTGCCAGCAGCGTAGGCCGGTTGAACACTGAAGCTTTCTTT. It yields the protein CASSVGRLNTEAFF.

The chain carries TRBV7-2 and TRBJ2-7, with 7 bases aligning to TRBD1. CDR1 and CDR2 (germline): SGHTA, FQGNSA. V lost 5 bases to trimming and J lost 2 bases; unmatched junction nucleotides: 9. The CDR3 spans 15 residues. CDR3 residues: CASSPLRGNTYEQYF. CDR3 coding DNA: TGTGCCAGCAGCCCACTCAGGGGGAACACCTACGAGCAGTACTTC. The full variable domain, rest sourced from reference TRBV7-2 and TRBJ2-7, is GAGVSQSPSNKVTEKGKDVELRCDPISGHTALYWYRQSLGQGLEFLIYFQGNSAPDKSGLPSDRFSAERTGGSVSTLTIQRTQQEDSAVYLCASSPLRGNTYEQYFGPGTRLTVT.

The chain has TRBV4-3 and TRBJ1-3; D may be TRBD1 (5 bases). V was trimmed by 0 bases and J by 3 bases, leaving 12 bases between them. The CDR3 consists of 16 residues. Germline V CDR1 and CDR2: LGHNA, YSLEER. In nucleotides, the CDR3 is TGCGCCAGCAGCCAAGATGGGGGGAAGGGTGGAAACACCATATATTTT. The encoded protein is CASSQDGGKGGNTIYF.

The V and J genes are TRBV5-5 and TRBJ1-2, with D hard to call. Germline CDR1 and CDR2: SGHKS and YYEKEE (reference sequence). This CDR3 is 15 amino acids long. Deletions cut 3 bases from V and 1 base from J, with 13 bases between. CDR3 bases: TGTGCCAGCAGCTCGGCGACGGACGTTAACTATGGCTACACCTTC. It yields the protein CASSSATDVNYGYTF. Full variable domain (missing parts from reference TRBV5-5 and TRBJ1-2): DAGVTQSPTHLIKTRGQQVTLRCSPISGHKSVSWYQQVLGQGPQFIFQYYEKEERGRGNFPDRFSARQFPNYSSELNVNALLLGDSALYLCASSSATDVNYGYTFGSGTRLTVV.

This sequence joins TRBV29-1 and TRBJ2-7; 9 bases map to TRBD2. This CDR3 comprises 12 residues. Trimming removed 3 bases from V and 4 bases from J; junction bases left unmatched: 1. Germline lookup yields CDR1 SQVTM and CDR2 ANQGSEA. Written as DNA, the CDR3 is TGCAGCGTTGACCTAGCGGGGTACGAGCAGTACTTC. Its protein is CSVDLAGYEQYF.

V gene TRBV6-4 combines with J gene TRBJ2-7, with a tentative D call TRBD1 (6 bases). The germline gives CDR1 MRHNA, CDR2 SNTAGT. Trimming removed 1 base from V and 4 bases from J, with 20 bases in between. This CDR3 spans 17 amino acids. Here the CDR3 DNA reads TGTGCCAGCAGTGACTTAATTCCGGGACATATACTGTACGAGCAGTACTTC. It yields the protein CASSDLIPGHILYEQYF.